Each of the 15 T cell receptor beta chains below was sequenced from the same sample in a study of shared T cell receptors in the human thymus. Here immunoSEQ multiplex PCR was the method, and the copy in TCRdb shows in-frame clones only, minus some. The sample holds 600,000 or so clones, about 87% seen once. These data also featured in a second study, about human thymus T cells.

Sample: thymocytes. The receptors come from a boy in the first two years of life with a congenital heart defect.

The chain is built from TRBV18 and TRBJ2-6; TRBD1 matches 7 bases. After removal of 3 bases from V and 3 bases from J, the junction contained 8 bases not matched to a gene. Germline V gene sequence: CDR1 KGHSH, CDR2 LQKENI. The CDR3 runs 17 residues. CDR3 amino acids: CASSPERGRHGANVLTF. DNA for the CDR3: TGTGCCAGCTCACCGGAGAGGGGGCGGCATGGGGCCAACGTCCTGACTTTC.

This chain's CDR3 is CASSCGSEWGPYEQYF. In nucleotides, the CDR3 is TGTGCCAGCAGCTGTGGTTCGGAGTGGGGCCCCTACGAGCAGTACTTC. The V call is TRBV7-9, the J call TRBJ2-7, with a weak D call TRBD1 (5 bases). Trimming pared 4 bases from V and 2 bases from J, leaving 18 bases between. The CDR3 contains 16 residues. The germline V gene encodes CDR1 SEHNR and CDR2 FQNEAQ (reference sequence).

The chain carries TRBV28 and TRBJ1-1, with D possibly being TRBD1 (6 bases). From germline, CDR1 is MDHEN and CDR2 SYDVKM. The CDR3 is 16 amino acids. Between the trimmed V and J ends, which lost 7 bases and 1 base, there was a span of 19 bases. This CDR3 reads CASKGARGGTNTEAFF. CDR3 coding DNA: TGTGCCAGCAAAGGGGCAAGGGGGGGGACGAACACTGAAGCTTTCTTT.

V is TRBV28 and J is TRBJ2-5; 9 bases fit TRBD2. The V and J ends lost 4 bases and 5 bases, in that order; junction bases with no gene match: 11. The CDR3 length is 16 residues. Per the germline V gene, CDR1 is MDHEN and CDR2 is SYDVKM. The CDR3 bases are TGTGCCAGCAGTTCTAGCGGGGCCTCTCGGCCGGAGACCCAGTACTTC. Protein product: CASSSSGASRPETQYF. Full variable domain (rest looked up from reference TRBV28 and TRBJ2-5): DVKVTQSSRYLVKRTGEKVFLECVQDMDHENMFWYRQDPGLGLRLIYFSYDVKMKEKGDIPEGYSVSREKKERFSLILESASTNQTSMYLCASSSSGASRPETQYFGPGTRLLVL.

The chain carries TRBV2 and TRBJ1-5; 7 positions match TRBD1. The CDR3 totals 17 residues. Germline CDR1 reads SNHLY; CDR2 reads FYNNEI. V lost 6 bases to trimming and J lost 0 bases; unmatched junction nucleotides: 11. CDR3 residues: CASRGQTPGYSNQPQHF. CDR3 coding DNA: TGTGCCAGCAGGGGACAGACACCAGGGTATAGCAATCAGCCCCAGCATTTT.

V gene TRBV5-1 combines with J gene TRBJ1-2; D is unresolved. Germline V gene data show CDR1 as SGHRS and CDR2 as YFSETQ. Trimming took off 2 bases at V and 0 bases at J, with 14 bases between the two ends. The CDR3 totals 16 residues. CDR3: CASSLDTPAANYGYTF. CDR3 nucleotide sequence: TGCGCCAGCAGCTTAGACACTCCCGCTGCTAACTATGGCTACACCTTC.

The J gene is TRBJ2-1, the V gene TRBV9; 8 bases line up with TRBD2. J was trimmed by 4 bases and V by 3 bases; bases with no gene match: 6. Germline CDR1 is SGDLS and CDR2 is YYNGEE. CDR3 size: 15 residues. For the CDR3, the DNA is TGTGCCAGCAGCGCCACTAGCGGAAATTACAATGAGCAGTTCTTC. It translates to CASSATSGNYNEQFF.

V usage is TRBV5-1 and J usage is TRBJ1-1, with 9 bases identical to TRBD1. J was trimmed by 1 base and V by 0 bases; bases with no gene match: 7. CDR1 is SGHRS and CDR2 is YFSETQ in the germline V gene. This CDR3 contains 17 residues. The CDR3 region has the DNA TGCGCCAGCAGCTTGGGGGACAGGGCCGTTGGGAACACTGAAGCTTTCTTT. Translation gives CASSLGDRAVGNTEAFF.

The chain couples TRBV2 to TRBJ1-5; 9 bases align to TRBD1. The CDR3 length is 17 residues. Germline assignment: CDR1 SNHLY and CDR2 FYNNEI. Trimming cost V 8 bases and J 1 base; bases outside gene matches: 12. The CDR3, as DNA: TGTGCCAGCCTCGGGACAGGGAAAGGTGGGAGCAATCAGCCCCAGCATTTT. This gives the protein CASLGTGKGGSNQPQHF.

The gene calls are TRBV10-3 and TRBJ2-3, with D perhaps TRBD2 (6 bases). CDR1 and CDR2 from the germline V gene are ENHRY and SYGVKD. The ends were cut back, 4 bases at V and 7 bases at J, with 15 bases in the middle. The CDR3 totals 14 residues. This CDR3 reads CAISGGSGAYTQYF. Here the CDR3 DNA reads TGTGCCATCAGTGGAGGTAGCGGAGCATATACGCAGTATTTT.

This chain links TRBV6-1 with TRBJ2-2, with D maybe TRBD1 (6 bases). CDR1 and CDR2 (germline): MNHNS, SASEGT. With 10 bases removed from V and 0 bases from J, the gap between germline ends came to 12 bases. This CDR3 is built from 14 residues. CDR3 amino acids: CATRTASNTGELFF. In DNA, the CDR3 is TGTGCCACCCGGACAGCCTCGAACACCGGGGAGCTGTTTTTT.

This clone was seen a handful of times. This chain joins TRBV5-1 and TRBJ2-3, with 12 bases that match TRBD2. From germline, CDR1 is SGHRS and CDR2 YFSETQ. The CDR3 length is 15 residues. The ends lost 7 bases at V and 3 bases at J; junction bases unmatched: 6. This chain's CDR3 is CASLLGLAGTDTQYF. The DNA of the CDR3 is TGCGCCAGCCTCCTCGGACTAGCGGGAACAGATACGCAGTATTTT.

This clone was recorded once. The V call is TRBV18, the J call TRBJ1-6; 10 bases are shared with TRBD1. The CDR3 contains 17 residues. Germline V gives CDR1 KGHSH, CDR2 LQKENI. Trimming cost V 0 bases and J 8 bases; bases outside gene matches: 7. As DNA, the CDR3 is TGTGCCAGCTCACCACCTATAGGGACAGGGGAATATTCACCCCTCCACTTT. This sequence encodes CASSPPIGTGEYSPLHF. Full variable domain (remainder filled in from reference TRBV18 and TRBJ1-6): NAGVMQNPRHLVRRRGQEARLRCSPMKGHSHVYWYRQLPEEGLKFMVYLQKENIIDESGMPKERFSAEFPKEGPSILRIQQVVRGDSAAYFCASSPPIGTGEYSPLHFGNGTRLTVT.

This chain connects TRBV15 to TRBJ2-3; 7 bases match TRBD1. V dropped 5 bases and J dropped 0; count of bases not matched to a gene: 2. The CDR3 covers 14 residues. Germline values: CDR1 LNHNV, CDR2 YYDKDF (reference sequence). DNA of the CDR3: TGTGCCACCAGCCCGGGACAGAGCACAGATACGCAGTATTTT. This translates into CATSPGQSTDTQYF.

The J gene is TRBJ2-3, the V gene TRBV27; D is possibly TRBD1 (5 bases). The CDR3 is made up of 14 amino acids. Trimming shortened V by 4 bases and J by 0 bases, and 8 bases separated the two germline ends. Germline V CDR1 and CDR2: MNHEY, SMNVEV (reference sequence). CDR3 DNA: TGTGCCAGCAGTTCGGACATTAGCACAGATACGCAGTATTTT. Encoded protein: CASSSDISTDTQYF.